The clone carrying this T cell receptor beta chain was detected only once. Germline V gives CDR1 SGHTA, CDR2 FQGNSA. Trimming took off 8 bases at V and 11 bases at J, with 18 bases between the two ends. The CDR3 covers 12 residues. These data are taken from a study of shared clonotypes between healthy human individuals. The assay was immunoSEQ multiplex PCR, and TCRdb's table has in-frame clones only and misses some. The table has roughly 530,000 clones, about 95% seen once. The chain joins TRBV7-2 to TRBJ1-2, with a possible D match to TRBD1 (5 bases). The sample comprised naive CD4+ T cells sorted from blood. Subset here: CD45RA+ positively selected. The receptor was derived from a woman between 25 and 40 years old in good health. CDR3 DNA: TGTGCCAGCTCAATCAGCAGGGAGGGATACACCTTC. This codes for CASSISREGYTF. The whole variable domain, filled in from reference TRBV7-2 and TRBJ1-2, reads GAGVSQSPSNKVTEKGKDVELRCDPISGHTALYWYRQSLGQGLEFLIYFQGNSAPDKSGLPSDRFSAERTGGSVSTLTIQRTQQEDSAVYLCASSISREGYTFGSGTRLTVV.